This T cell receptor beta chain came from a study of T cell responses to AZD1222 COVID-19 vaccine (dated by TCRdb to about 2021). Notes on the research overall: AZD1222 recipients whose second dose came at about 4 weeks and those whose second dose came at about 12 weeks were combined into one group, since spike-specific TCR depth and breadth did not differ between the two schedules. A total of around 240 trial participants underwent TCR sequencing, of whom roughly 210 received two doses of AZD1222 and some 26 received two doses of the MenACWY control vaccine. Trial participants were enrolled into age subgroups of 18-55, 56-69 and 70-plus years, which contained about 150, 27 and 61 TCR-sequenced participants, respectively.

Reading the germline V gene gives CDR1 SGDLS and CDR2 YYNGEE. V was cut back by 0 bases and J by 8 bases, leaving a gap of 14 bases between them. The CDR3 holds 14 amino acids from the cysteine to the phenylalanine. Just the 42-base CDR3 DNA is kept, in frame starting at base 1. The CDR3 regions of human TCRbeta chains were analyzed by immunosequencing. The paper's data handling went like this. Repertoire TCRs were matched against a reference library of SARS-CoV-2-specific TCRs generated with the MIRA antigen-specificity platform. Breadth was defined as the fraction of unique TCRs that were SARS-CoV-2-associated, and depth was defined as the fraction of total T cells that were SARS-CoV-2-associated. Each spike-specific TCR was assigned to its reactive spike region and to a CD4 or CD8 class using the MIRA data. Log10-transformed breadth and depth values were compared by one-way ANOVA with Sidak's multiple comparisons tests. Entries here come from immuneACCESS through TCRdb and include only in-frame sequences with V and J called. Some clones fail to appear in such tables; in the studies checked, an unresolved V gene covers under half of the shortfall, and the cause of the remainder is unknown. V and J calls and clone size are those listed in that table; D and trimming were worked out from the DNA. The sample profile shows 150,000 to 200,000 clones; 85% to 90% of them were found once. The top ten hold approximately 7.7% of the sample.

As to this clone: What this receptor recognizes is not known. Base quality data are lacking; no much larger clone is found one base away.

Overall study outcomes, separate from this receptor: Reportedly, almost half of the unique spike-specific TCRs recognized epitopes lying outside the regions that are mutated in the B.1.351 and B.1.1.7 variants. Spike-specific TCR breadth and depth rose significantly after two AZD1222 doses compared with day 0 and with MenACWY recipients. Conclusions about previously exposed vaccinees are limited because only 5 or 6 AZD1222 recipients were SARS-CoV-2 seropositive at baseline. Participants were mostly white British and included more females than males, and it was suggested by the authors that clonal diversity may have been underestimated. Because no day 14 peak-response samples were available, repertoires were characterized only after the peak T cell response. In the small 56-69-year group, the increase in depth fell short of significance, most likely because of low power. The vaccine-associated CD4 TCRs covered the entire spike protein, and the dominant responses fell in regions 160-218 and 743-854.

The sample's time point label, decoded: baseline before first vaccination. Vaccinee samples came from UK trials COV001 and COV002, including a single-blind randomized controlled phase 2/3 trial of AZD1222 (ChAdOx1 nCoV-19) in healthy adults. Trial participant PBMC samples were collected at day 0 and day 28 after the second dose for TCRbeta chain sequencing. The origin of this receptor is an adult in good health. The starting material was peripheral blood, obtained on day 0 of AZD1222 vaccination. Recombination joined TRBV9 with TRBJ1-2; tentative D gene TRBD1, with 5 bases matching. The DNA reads TGTGCCAGCAGCGTAGATCCAGGGCGCGGCGGCTACACCTTC. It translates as CASSVDPGRGGYTF.